The T cell receptor (beta chain) under discussion was sequenced for a study of T cell changes during pregnancy in multiple sclerosis. Clones were read by immunoSEQ multiplex PCR, and TCRdb kept only the in-frame ones, dropping some. The sample has 56,000 or so clones, about 91% seen once. Per germline, CDR1 SNHLY and CDR2 FYNNEI. The V gene lost 6 bases and the J gene lost 0 bases, with 12 bases spanning the gap. This CDR3 spans 14 amino acids. The sequence came from a female donor with multiple sclerosis, enrolled in a pregnancy study. Sequences were derived from peripheral blood, sampled after pregnancy. The rearrangement joins TRBV2 to TRBJ2-7, with D possibly matching TRBD1 (6 bases). The CDR3 nucleotides read TGTGCCAGCAGGGAACAGGGTACCTCCTACGAGCAGTACTTC. Translation: CASREQGTSYEQYF.